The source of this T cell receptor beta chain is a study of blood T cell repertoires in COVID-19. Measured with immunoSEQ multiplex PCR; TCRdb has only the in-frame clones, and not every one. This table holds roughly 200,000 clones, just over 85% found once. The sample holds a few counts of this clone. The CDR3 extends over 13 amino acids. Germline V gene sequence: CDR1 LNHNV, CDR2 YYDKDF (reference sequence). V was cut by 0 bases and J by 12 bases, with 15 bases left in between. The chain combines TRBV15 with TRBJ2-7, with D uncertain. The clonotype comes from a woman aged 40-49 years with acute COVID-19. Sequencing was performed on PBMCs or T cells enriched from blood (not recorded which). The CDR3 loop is CATSRDGREQPYF. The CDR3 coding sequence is TGTGCCACCAGCAGAGATGGTAGAGAACAGCCGTACTTC.